A selection of T cell receptor beta chains follows, all from one sample in a study of blood T cell repertoires in COVID-19. Produced via immunoSEQ multiplex PCR; TCRdb's table is partial and in-frame only. This table has 200,000 to 250,000 clones, roughly 85% appearing once. The sample consisted of PBMCs or T cells enriched from blood (not recorded which). The source is a man aged 25-45 years who had recovered from COVID-19. CDR3s include the opening cysteine and the closing phenylalanine or tryptophan. A D gene is named only where the DNA matches it firmly. Rows give clone size only sometimes, using once, few, many, or a class for an expanded clone.

CDR3 length,J gene,D gene,clone size,V gene,CDR3 DNA,CDR3 protein
14,TRBJ2-7,TRBD2,once,TRBV5-1,TGCGCCAGCAGCCGGACTAGCGGTTCCTACGAGCAGTACTTC,CASSRTSGSYEQYF
14,TRBJ1-4,TRBD1,.,TRBV2,TGTGCCAGCAGGAGGGACAGTTCCTATGAAAAACTGTTTTTT,CASRRDSSYEKLFF
13,TRBJ2-7,.,few,TRBV25-1,TGTGCCAGCAATCAACTTGACTCCTACGAGCAGTACTTC,CASNQLDSYEQYF
11,TRBJ2-1,TRBD2,.,TRBV6-5,TGTGCCAGCAGTTACGCGGGGGGCCAGTTCTTC,CASSYAGGQFF
13,TRBJ1-2,TRBD1,once,TRBV29-1,TGCAGCGTTGTAGTACAGGGGGCTTATGGCTACACCTTC,CSVVVQGAYGYTF
15,TRBJ1-1,.,once,TRBV5-1,TGCGCCAGCAGCCCCTTTAAACAGGGTTTCACTGAAGCTTTCTTT,CASSPFKQGFTEAFF
15,TRBJ2-1,TRBD2,.,TRBV6-5,TGTGCCAGCAGAATAGCGGGGAGTCAGGACAATGAGCAGTTCTTC,CASRIAGSQDNEQFF
14,TRBJ2-1,TRBD2,.,TRBV10-3,TGTGCCATCAGGGGGACTAGCACTATCAATGAGCAGTTCTTC,CAIRGTSTINEQFF
15,TRBJ2-5,.,.,TRBV5-6,TGTGCCAGCAGCTTCAACCTCGGGGGTTTTGAGACCCAGTACTTC,CASSFNLGGFETQYF
14,TRBJ1-6,.,.,TRBV23-1,TGCGCCAACTCGACAAGGAGGTTGGATTCACCCCTCCACTTT,CANSTRRLDSPLHF
13,TRBJ1-1,.,.,TRBV27,TGTGCCAGCAGTTACACCGAGAACACTGAAGCTTTCTTT,CASSYTENTEAFF
16,TRBJ2-3,TRBD2,.,TRBV4-1,TGCGCCAGCACCCTCACTAGCGGACTTAGCACAGATACGCAGTATTTT,CASTLTSGLSTDTQYF
11,TRBJ2-3,.,.,TRBV11-2,TGTGCCAGCAGCTTTCCGGATACGCAGTATTTT,CASSFPDTQYF
15,TRBJ1-5,.,.,TRBV28,TGTGCCAGCAGTTTAATAGGAGACTCTCTGAGGCCCCAGCATTTT,CASSLIGDSLRPQHF
15,TRBJ1-5,.,.,TRBV5-1,TGCGCCAGCAGCTTGGCTCCGTATAGCAATCAGCCCCAGCATTTT,CASSLAPYSNQPQHF
13,TRBJ1-2,TRBD1,.,TRBV6-5,TGTGCCAGCAGTTACGGTACAGGGGGTGGCTACACCTTC,CASSYGTGGGYTF
14,TRBJ2-7,TRBD1,.,TRBV11-1,TGTGCCAGCAGCTGGGACAGGGTGAACTACGAGCAGTACTTC,CASSWDRVNYEQYF
15,TRBJ2-2,TRBD1,many,TRBV4-2,TGTGCCAGCAGCGACCGGGACAGCATCACCGGGGAGCTGTTTTTT,CASSDRDSITGELFF
15,TRBJ2-7,TRBD1,.,TRBV9,TGTGCCAGCAGCCCCCCCGGGACAGGGGGGTACGAGCAGTACTTC,CASSPPGTGGYEQYF
14,TRBJ1-1,.,.,TRBV7-3,TGTGCCAGCAGCCATGGGGCGATGAACACTGAAGCTTTCTTT,CASSHGAMNTEAFF
16,TRBJ1-2,.,.,TRBV4-3,TGCGCCAGCAGCCAAGAACGGACATCGTCGGCTTATGGCTACACCTTC,CASSQERTSSAYGYTF
13,TRBJ2-1,TRBD1,.,TRBV6-2/TRBV6-3,TGTGCCAGCAGTTACGGGACAGGCAATGAGCAGTTCTTC,CASSYGTGNEQFF